Presented here are 16 T cell receptor beta chains from one specimen sequenced in a study of sequential checkpoint blockade in melanoma. The assay was immunoSEQ multiplex PCR, and TCRdb's table has in-frame clones only and misses some. The table includes about 18,000 clones, about three fifths detected once. Specified treatment: randomized to nivolumab then ipilimumab (arm A) or the reverse (arm B). Specimen: CD8+ T cells sorted from blood (inferred from file names), collected from a patient given nivolumab and ipilimumab in sequence. These receptors all come from a human donor with melanoma.

This clone was observed a few times. The chain employs TRBV7-9 and TRBJ2-1, with 12 bases identical to TRBD2. Germline CDR1 is SEHNR and CDR2 is FQNEAQ (reference sequence). The CDR3 length is 16 residues. J was trimmed by 5 bases and V by 6 bases; bases with no gene match: 8. Written as DNA, the CDR3 is TGTGCCAGCAGAAGACTAGCGGGAGATAGGGACAATGAGCAGTTCTTC. As protein: CASRRLAGDRDNEQFF. Combining the CDR3 with reference TRBV7-9 and TRBJ2-1 gives the whole variable domain DTGVSQNPRHKITKRGQNVTFRCDPISEHNRLYWYRQTLGQGPEFLTYFQNEAQLEKSRLLSDRFSAERPKGSFSTLEIQRTEQGDSAMYLCASRRLAGDRDNEQFFGPGTRLTVL.

V usage is TRBV2 and J usage is TRBJ2-1; D gene uncertain. V was cut by 5 bases and J by 7 bases, with 9 bases left in between. This CDR3 is built from 12 residues. Germline CDR1 is SNHLY and CDR2 is FYNNEI. The CDR3 DNA is TGTGCCAGCAGTCCGAATCGGAATGAGCAGTTCTTC. This translates into CASSPNRNEQFF.

This clone was observed a handful of times. The V gene is TRBV19, the J gene TRBJ2-7; D is possibly TRBD1 (5 bases). Germline lookup yields CDR1 LNHDA and CDR2 SQIVND (reference sequence). Trimming left V 2 bases short and J 3 bases short, with 11 bases between. The CDR3 is 14 residues long. CDR3 sequence reads: CASSIRQGGYEQYF. The CDR3 coding sequence is TGTGCCAGTAGTATACGGCAGGGTGGCTACGAGCAGTACTTC.

The chain employs TRBV9 and TRBJ2-7; D is perhaps TRBD2 (6 bases). V lost 4 bases to trimming and J lost 4 bases, with 21 bases between them. Germline V gives CDR1 SGDLS, CDR2 YYNGEE. The CDR3 sequence is 16 residues long. The CDR3: CASSPGESPTPYEQYF. In DNA form, the CDR3 reads TGTGCCAGCAGCCCGGGGGAGAGTCCTACCCCATACGAGCAGTACTTC.

This clone is termed medium-sized. The rearrangement uses TRBV10-3 and TRBJ2-6; D is uncertain. From germline, CDR1 is ENHRY and CDR2 SYGVKD. V was pared by 0 bases and J by 0 bases, with 12 bases between. The CDR3 spans 18 residues. In DNA form, the CDR3 reads TGTGCCATCAGTGAGTCTGACACACTTAGCTCTGGGGCCAACGTCCTGACTTTC. Amino acid sequence: CAISESDTLSSGANVLTF.

The CDR3 region has the DNA TGCGCCAGCAGCCGCGGGACTAGTGCTGCCACTGAGCAGTTCTTC. This translates into CASSRGTSAATEQFF. The chain recombines TRBV5-1 with TRBJ2-1, with 8 bases matching TRBD2. V lost 4 bases and J lost 9; bases outside the gene matches: 12. Germline V lookup: CDR1 SGHRS, CDR2 YFSETQ. This CDR3 comprises 15 residues.

The chain carries TRBV6-5 and TRBJ2-1; D remains unclear. CDR3 length: 14 amino acids. Trimming cost V 4 bases and J 3 bases, with 10 bases left between them. Looked up from germline, CDR1 is MNHEY and CDR2 is SVGAGI. The CDR3 loop is CASSSHSLYNEQFF. The CDR3 DNA reads TGTGCCAGCAGTTCTCATAGCCTCTACAATGAGCAGTTCTTC.

J is TRBJ2-7 and V is TRBV7-9; TRBD1 is a possible D gene (6 bases). Trimming shortened V by 5 bases and J by 4 bases, and 18 bases separated the two germline ends. The CDR3 has 15 residues. Germline V gene sequence: CDR1 SEHNR, CDR2 FQNEAQ (reference sequence). The CDR3 DNA sequence: TGTGCCAGCAGCCCCTCCAGGGGATATGCTTACGAGCAGTACTTC. Translating gives CASSPSRGYAYEQYF.

V usage is TRBV6-5 and J usage is TRBJ2-1, with 7 bases fitting TRBD2. Germline CDR1 reads MNHEY; CDR2 reads SVGAGI. The junction had 1 base not matched to a gene; V was cut back by 5 bases and J by 6 bases. There are 12 residues in the CDR3. The CDR3 nucleotides read TGTGCCAGCAGTCGGACTAGCAATGAGCAGTTCTTC. Protein product: CASSRTSNEQFF.

In regard to this clone: Mismatch with germline at one junction end may stem from a read error. The chain uses TRBV5-3 and TRBJ2-2; D is possibly TRBD1 (6 bases). TRBV5-3 is labeled an ORF, and its function is uncertain. The CDR3 contains 14 residues. CDR3 residues: CASSWTVATGELFF. For the CDR3, the DNA is TGTGCCAGCAGCTGGACAGTTGCGACCGGGGAGCTGTTTTTT.

V gene TRBV7-9 combines with J gene TRBJ1-3; tentatively, D is TRBD1 (5 bases). Trimming shortened V by 2 bases and J by 0 bases, and 11 bases separated the two germline ends. The CDR3 is made up of 16 amino acids. CDR1 is SEHNR and CDR2 is FQNEAQ in the germline V gene (reference sequence). In DNA form, the CDR3 reads TGTGCCAGCAGCTTAACAGGTTACGTCTCTGGAAACACCATATATTTT. Translation gives CASSLTGYVSGNTIYF.

The V gene is TRBV5-1, the J gene TRBJ1-1; 11 bases are a match to TRBD1. The CDR3 contains 19 residues. Unmatched junction bases numbered 11, after V lost 0 bases and J lost 1 base. Germline loops: CDR1 SGHRS, CDR2 YFSETQ. The CDR3 sequence is CASSLGLGQGAQRNTEAFF. Written as DNA, the CDR3 is TGCGCCAGCAGCTTGGGCCTCGGACAGGGGGCACAGAGGAACACTGAAGCTTTCTTT.

This clone was observed a single time. This sequence joins TRBV15 and TRBJ1-5; D perhaps matches TRBD1 (5 bases). The CDR3 consists of 14 residues. V lost 3 bases and J lost 7, with 13 bases in between. The germline gives CDR1 LNHNV, CDR2 YYDKDF (reference sequence). CDR3 loop: CATSSRSGIQPQHF. CDR3 bases: TGTGCCACCAGCAGCCGATCAGGGATCCAGCCCCAGCATTTT.

V is TRBV28 and J is TRBJ1-6; D not certain. The length of the CDR3 is 14 residues. Germline V gene lookup returns CDR1 MDHEN and CDR2 SYDVKM. V was trimmed by 4 bases and J by 4 bases, leaving 8 bases between them. The CDR3 region is CASSSGFYNSPLHF. The CDR3 DNA sequence: TGTGCCAGCAGTTCGGGATTTTATAATTCACCCCTCCACTTT.

The V call is TRBV28, the J call TRBJ2-3; 10 bases agree with TRBD2. Germline-derived CDR1 and CDR2 are MDHEN and SYDVKM. This CDR3 contains 22 residues. Losses at the gene ends were 3 bases for V and 2 bases for J; bases not matched to a gene: 23. The CDR3 DNA sequence: TGTGCCAGCAGTTTCCCTCGAACCCCCGGGACTAGCGATATAAAACCCACAGATACGCAGTATTTT. This encodes CASSFPRTPGTSDIKPTDTQYF.

The V and J genes are TRBV18 and TRBJ2-5; D is unclear. The CDR3 has 12 residues. Germline V gene lookup returns CDR1 KGHSH and CDR2 LQKENI. Between the trimmed V and J ends, which lost 2 bases and 7 bases, there was a span of 8 bases. The CDR3 bases are TGTGCCAGCTCACCAGCCTACGGGACCCAGTACTTC. This sequence encodes CASSPAYGTQYF.